The clone carrying this T cell receptor (beta chain) was seen only a few times. The antigen remains undetermined. This specimen belongs to a study of T-cell memory formation after mild COVID-19. Background on the study: Clusters were largely donor specific. Overall study results and limits: In pre-infection memory, a portion of responding clones appeared, which suggested that cross-reactive memory joined. The CD4+ clones that contracted clustered mainly within CM and EM, and the CD8+ clones concentrated in EMRA.

Constant-segment primers and 5'RACE yielded cDNA libraries for TCR alpha and TCR beta, each carrying sample barcodes and UMIs. TCRdb independently ran MiXCR on the 5' RACE reads; one entry per CDR3 protein. The sample has hundreds of thousands of distinct CDR3 sequences, about 16% seen once. This clonotype originated in a man aged 18 to 29 who had mild COVID-19 (a few samples of this study predate the infection). Cell type and time point are not known. The sequencing sample was made of PBMCs or a T cell subset sorted from them (not recorded which).

DNA of the CDR3: TGCGCCAGCAGCTGGACTAGCGGGGGGGACTACAATGAGCAGTTCTTC. Its protein product is CASSWTSGGDYNEQFF. The V gene is TRBV5-1, the J gene TRBJ2-1; 15 nucleotides line up with TRBD2. This CDR3 contains 16 residues. The ends lost 3 bases at V and 3 bases at J; junction bases unmatched: 1. Germline loops: CDR1 SGHRS, CDR2 YFSETQ.